The 5 T cell receptor beta chains presented below share a single source sample, sequenced in a study of T cell changes during pregnancy in multiple sclerosis. Generated by immunoSEQ multiplex PCR, the TCRdb table keeps only in-frame clones and is missing some. The data hold about 39,000 clones, with approximately 94% observed a single time. Specimen: peripheral blood, collected in the third trimester of pregnancy. These receptors were collected from a female donor with multiple sclerosis, enrolled in a pregnancy study.

V usage is TRBV27 and J usage is TRBJ2-1, with TRBD1 matching 7 bases. The CDR3 consists of 14 residues. Per the germline V gene, CDR1 is MNHEY and CDR2 is SMNVEV (reference sequence). V gave up 4 bases and J gave up 7 bases; unmatched junction bases: 7. CDR3 nucleotide sequence: TGTGCCAGCAGTTGGACAGGCCGTAGGAATGAGCAGTTCTTC. It specifies CASSWTGRRNEQFF.

This chain connects TRBV9 to TRBJ2-2; D call uncertain. Germline V gene lookup returns CDR1 SGDLS and CDR2 YYNGEE. Trimming cost V 1 base and J 1 base, with 5 bases left between them. The CDR3 spans 14 residues. The CDR3 sequence is CASSVTGNTGELFF. The CDR3 nucleotides read TGTGCCAGCAGCGTAACGGGGAACACCGGGGAGCTGTTTTTT.

For the CDR3, the DNA is TGTGCCAGCAGCAGGGAAGACAGGGGGCGCGATTACGAGCAGTACTTC. Translating it yields CASSREDRGRDYEQYF. V and J are TRBV5-4 and TRBJ2-7; 10 nucleotides agree with TRBD1. Germline V gene lookup returns CDR1 SGHNT and CDR2 YYREEE (reference sequence). This CDR3 has 16 amino acids. Trimming took 4 bases from V and 4 from J; bases not matched to a gene: 11.

The chain carries TRBV6-1 and TRBJ2-2; D call uncertain. Germline CDR1 and CDR2: MNHNS and SASEGT. The CDR3 totals 14 residues. Trimming cost V 4 bases and J 9 bases, with 15 bases left between them. This CDR3 reads CASSAKTIGRELFF. The CDR3 DNA reads as TGTGCCAGCAGTGCAAAAACTATTGGCCGGGAGCTGTTTTTT.

V is TRBV15 and J is TRBJ2-5; possible D gene TRBD2, 5 bases. Between the trimmed V and J ends, which lost 7 bases and 5 bases, there was a span of 20 bases. In germline, CDR1 is LNHNV, CDR2 YYDKDF (reference sequence). The CDR3 sequence is 15 residues long. CDR3 nucleotide sequence: TGTGCCACCAAGCAAGCGGCGTGGGAGAAGGAGACCCAGTACTTC. Residues: CATKQAAWEKETQYF.